The 13 T cell receptor beta chains presented below share a single source sample, sequenced in a study of cytomegalovirus exposure and HLA in healthy donors. 13 Jbeta primers and 60 Vbeta primers were used for the PCR. Only in-frame clones appear in the TCRdb table, and some are missing; sequencing was by immunoSEQ multiplex PCR. The sample holds 150,000 to 250,000 clones, 79% seen once. The sample taken for sequencing was PBMCs. These receptors were obtained from a woman aged 25 to 39 in good health and CMV-seropositive.

The rearrangement uses TRBV11-2 and TRBJ2-7; TRBD2 agrees at 12 bases. The V and J ends lost 3 bases and 3 bases, in that order; junction bases with no gene match: 3. The germline V gene has CDR1 SGHAT and CDR2 FQNNGV. This CDR3 is built from 15 residues. CDR3 amino acids: CASSFGLAGIYEQYF. For the CDR3, the DNA is TGTGCCAGCAGCTTTGGACTAGCGGGAATCTACGAGCAGTACTTC.

The chain is built from TRBV11-3 and TRBJ2-1; 8 bases are shared with TRBD2. Germline loops: CDR1 SGHNT, CDR2 YENEEA. The CDR3 spans 15 residues. V gave up 2 bases and J gave up 8 bases; unmatched junction bases: 8. The CDR3 reads CASSLSPGTSDEQFF. The DNA of the CDR3 is TGTGCCAGCAGCTTATCACCAGGGACTAGTGATGAGCAGTTCTTC.

The gene calls are TRBV5-6 and TRBJ2-7, with D possibly TRBD2 on 5 matching bases. Germline V gene data show CDR1 as SGHDT and CDR2 as YYEEEE. Trimming took off 6 bases at V and 7 bases at J, with 26 bases between the two ends. The CDR3 consists of 16 residues. CDR3 region: CASTKTFGVHPGEQYF. CDR3 bases: TGTGCCAGCACCAAAACCTTCGGGGTCCACCCGGGGGAGCAGTACTTC.

The gene calls are TRBV7-2 and TRBJ1-4, with a possible D match to TRBD1 (6 bases). V dropped 1 base and J dropped 6 bases, with 12 bases sitting between them. The CDR3 spans 15 residues. Germline V CDR1 and CDR2: SGHTA, FQGNSA. The CDR3 nucleotides are TGTGCCAGCAGCTTAGAGGGACAAGGGTATGAAAAACTGTTTTTT. Its protein product is CASSLEGQGYEKLFF.

In DNA form, the CDR3 reads TGTGCCAGCAGCTTCGATTTACGGAACTATGGCTACACCTTC. The encoded protein is CASSFDLRNYGYTF. This chain joins TRBV7-2 and TRBJ1-2; D call uncertain. The V end was cut by 3 bases, the J end by 2 bases, with 10 bases between. CDR1 and CDR2 (germline): SGHTA, FQGNSA. The CDR3 spans 14 residues.

The chain joins TRBV5-4 to TRBJ2-5; TRBD2 agrees at 7 bases. The ends lost 3 bases at V and 2 bases at J; junction bases unmatched: 7. This CDR3 has 15 amino acids. Germline CDR1 is SGHNT and CDR2 is YYREEE (reference sequence). CDR3 bases: TGTGCCAGCAGCTCCCGGACGCGGGGGCAAGAGACCCAGTACTTC. Protein sequence: CASSSRTRGQETQYF.

This clone has a single count. The gene calls are TRBV9 and TRBJ2-7; 10 positions agree with TRBD2. The CDR3 spans 16 residues. With 0 bases clipped from V and 0 bases from J, the junction kept 3 bases outside the gene matches. Germline values: CDR1 SGDLS, CDR2 YYNGEE. The CDR3: CASSVEASGGSYEQYF. The CDR3 DNA reads as TGTGCCAGCAGCGTAGAGGCTAGCGGGGGCTCCTACGAGCAGTACTTC.

The chain is built from TRBV14 and TRBJ2-7, with D possibly being TRBD2 (6 bases). Germline-derived CDR1 and CDR2 are SGHDN and FVKESK. V was shortened by 2 bases and J by 3 bases, with 14 bases between the two germline ends. The CDR3 is 15 residues long. The CDR3 sequence is CASSQHRGTVYEQYF. CDR3 bases: TGTGCCAGCAGCCAACATCGGGGGACCGTCTACGAGCAGTACTTC.

V is TRBV7-6 and J is TRBJ2-3; 8 bases line up with TRBD1. Germline trimming cut 2 bases from V and 4 bases from J; bases unmatched to any gene: 8. The CDR3 consists of 16 residues. Germline V gene data show CDR1 as SGHVS and CDR2 as FNYEAQ. The CDR3 is CASSLRAGGSPDTQYF. CDR3 DNA sequence: TGTGCCAGCAGCTTACGGGCAGGGGGCTCCCCAGATACGCAGTATTTT.

The chain recombines TRBV2 with TRBJ2-1, with D perhaps matching TRBD1 (6 bases). Deletions cut 6 bases from V and 8 bases from J, with 14 bases between. The germline V gene has CDR1 SNHLY and CDR2 FYNNEI. This CDR3 has 13 residues. The CDR3 DNA sequence: TGTGCCAGCAGATCAGGGGTATCAGATGAGCAGTTCTTC. This gives the protein CASRSGVSDEQFF.

The genes are TRBV4-2 and TRBJ2-7; the match to TRBD2 covers 7 bases. This CDR3 has 14 residues. J lost 2 bases, V lost 10 bases, and 11 bases had no gene match. Germline loops: CDR1 LGHNA, CDR2 YNFKEQ. The CDR3 is CATSWDYNAYEQYF. CDR3 nucleotides: TGTGCCACCTCGTGGGACTACAATGCCTACGAGCAGTACTTC.

The rearrangement joins TRBV19 to TRBJ1-5; the D is unclear. The CDR3 runs 15 residues. Looked up from germline, CDR1 is LNHDA and CDR2 is SQIVND (reference sequence). The V gene lost 5 bases and the J gene lost 2 bases, with 13 bases spanning the gap. CDR3 in amino acids: CASSQVGLGNQPQHF. DNA of the CDR3: TGTGCCAGTAGTCAGGTCGGCTTGGGCAATCAGCCCCAGCATTTT.

The chain carries TRBV7-6 and TRBJ2-7; TRBD1 matches at 8 bases. V lost 5 bases to trimming and J lost 2 bases; unmatched junction nucleotides: 8. Germline V gives CDR1 SGHVS, CDR2 FNYEAQ. The length of the CDR3 is 15 residues. In DNA, the CDR3 is TGTGCCAGCAGCCTCGGACAGGGCCACCCCTACGAGCAGTACTTC. Translation: CASSLGQGHPYEQYF.